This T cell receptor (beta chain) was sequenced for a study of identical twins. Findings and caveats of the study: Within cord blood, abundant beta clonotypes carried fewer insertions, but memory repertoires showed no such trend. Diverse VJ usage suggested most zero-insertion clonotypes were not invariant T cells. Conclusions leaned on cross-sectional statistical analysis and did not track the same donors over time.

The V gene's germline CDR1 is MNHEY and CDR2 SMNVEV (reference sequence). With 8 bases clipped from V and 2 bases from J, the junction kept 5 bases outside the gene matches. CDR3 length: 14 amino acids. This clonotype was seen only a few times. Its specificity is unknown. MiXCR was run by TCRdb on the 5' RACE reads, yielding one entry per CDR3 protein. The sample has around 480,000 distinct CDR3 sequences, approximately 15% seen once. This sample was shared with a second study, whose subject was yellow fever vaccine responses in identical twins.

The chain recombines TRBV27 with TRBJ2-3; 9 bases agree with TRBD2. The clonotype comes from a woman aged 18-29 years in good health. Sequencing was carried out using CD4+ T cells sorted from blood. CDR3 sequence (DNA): TGTGCCAGCCGACAGCGGGGGGCCACAGATACGCAGTATTTT. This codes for CASRQRGATDTQYF.